One and the same sample provided the 25 T cell receptor beta chains below, sequenced in a study of Ad26.COV2.S vaccination and SARS-CoV-2 variants. The data were produced by immunoSEQ multiplex PCR, yet TCRdb's version contains in-frame clones alone and is incomplete. Of about 480,000 clones in the sample, about 83% were seen once. Treatment here: approximately 18 received Ad26.COV2.S at low or high dose, single or two shots; a few received placebo; per-sample allocation not given. Each sample was drawn 63 days after the first injection (of vaccine or placebo). The specimen comprised peripheral blood, sampled in a trial of Ad26.COV2.S vaccine versus placebo. The source is a person between 18 and 65 years old who received the Ad26.COV2.S COVID-19 vaccine or a placebo.

In DNA, the CDR3 is TGTGCCAGCAGCCAATTGGGCAGTAACTATGGCTACACCTTC. Amino acid sequence: CASSQLGSNYGYTF. The chain uses TRBV27 and TRBJ1-2; D gene uncertain. Germline CDR1 and CDR2: MNHEY and SMNVEV (reference sequence). V was clipped by 6 bases and J by 1 base, with 12 bases between them. The CDR3 contains 14 residues.

The chain employs TRBV25-1 and TRBJ2-7, with a tentative D call TRBD2 (6 bases). Trimming removed 6 bases from V and 1 base from J, with 16 bases in between. The germline CDR1 and CDR2 sequences are MGHDK and SYGVNS. The CDR3 is 15 amino acids. The CDR3 protein is CASSPGLGTSYEQYF. The CDR3 region has the DNA TGTGCCAGCAGCCCAGGTTTAGGGACTTCCTACGAGCAGTACTTC.

V gene TRBV28 combines with J gene TRBJ1-1; D remains ambiguous. The CDR3 is made up of 11 amino acids. V gave up 3 bases and J gave up 4 bases, with 3 bases separating them. Looked up from germline, CDR1 is MDHEN and CDR2 is SYDVKM. The CDR3 region is CASSFFTEAFF. The DNA for the CDR3 is TGTGCCAGCAGTTTTTTCACTGAAGCTTTCTTT.

A few counts support this clone. Here the CDR3 reads CASSVGAENTIYF. The CDR3 DNA sequence: TGTGCCAGCAGCGTGGGGGCAGAAAACACCATATATTTT. This chain uses TRBV9 with TRBJ1-3; weak D call: TRBD1 (6 bases). CDR1 is SGDLS and CDR2 is YYNGEE in the germline V gene. The CDR3 totals 13 residues. Trimming pared 2 bases from V and 6 bases from J, leaving 9 bases between.

The chain has TRBV11-3 and TRBJ2-1, with TRBD2 identical over 12 bases. Germline V CDR1 and CDR2: SGHNT, YENEEA. The CDR3 has 15 residues. V lost 5 bases, J lost 8 bases, and 7 bases stayed unmatched. The CDR3 DNA is TGTGCCAGCAGCCCTAGACTAGCGGGGGTGGATGAGCAGTTCTTC. The encoded protein is CASSPRLAGVDEQFF.

The genes are TRBV6-2 or TRBV6-3 and TRBJ1-1; TRBD1 matches 10 bases. The V segment lost 2 bases and the J segment 6 bases; nucleotides outside the gene matches: 9. This CDR3 comprises 16 residues. Germline V gene lookup returns CDR1 MNHEY and CDR2 SVGEGT. The CDR3 spells CASSYPTGGASAEAFF. For the CDR3, the DNA is TGTGCCAGCAGTTACCCGACAGGGGGCGCTTCAGCTGAAGCTTTCTTT.

The chain couples TRBV2 to TRBJ1-3; D is perhaps TRBD1 (6 bases). V lost 1 base and J lost 5, with 9 bases in between. From germline, CDR1 is SNHLY and CDR2 FYNNEI. The CDR3 contains 14 residues. This CDR3 reads CASSEGTGRNTIYF. The CDR3 DNA sequence: TGTGCCAGCAGTGAAGGAACAGGGCGAAACACCATATATTTT.

This chain uses TRBV7-2 with TRBJ2-7; 9 positions agree with TRBD1. The CDR3 has 15 amino acids. The germline gives CDR1 SGHTA, CDR2 FQGNSA. Trimming took 5 bases from V and 7 from J; bases not matched to a gene: 12. The chain's CDR3 is CASSPGDRENGEQYF. The CDR3 nucleotides read TGTGCCAGCAGCCCCGGGGACAGGGAGAATGGAGAGCAGTACTTC. The entire variable domain, with the rest obtained from reference TRBV7-2 and TRBJ2-7, is as follows: GAGVSQSPSNKVTEKGKDVELRCDPISGHTALYWYRQSLGQGLEFLIYFQGNSAPDKSGLPSDRFSAERTGGSVSTLTIQRTQQEDSAVYLCASSPGDRENGEQYFGPGTRLTVT.

V gene TRBV25-1 combines with J gene TRBJ2-5; TRBD2 matches 11 bases. J gave up 8 bases and V 3 bases, and 11 bases lay outside the gene matches. The CDR3 loop spans 16 amino acids. Germline V gives CDR1 MGHDK, CDR2 SYGVNS. This CDR3 is CASSDPLAGARNTQYF. Written as DNA, the CDR3 is TGTGCCAGCAGTGACCCACTAGCGGGAGCCCGGAACACCCAGTACTTC.

This clone showed up just a few times. The rearrangement joins TRBV7-2 to TRBJ2-1; 12 positions agree with TRBD2. There are 16 residues in the CDR3. Germline trimming cut 1 base from V and 6 bases from J; bases unmatched to any gene: 4. Germline V gene data show CDR1 as SGHTA and CDR2 as FQGNSA. CDR3: CASSLVGTSGFNEQFF. The CDR3 coding sequence is TGTGCCAGCAGCTTAGTTGGGACTAGCGGGTTCAATGAGCAGTTCTTC.

With respect to this clone: The sample carries other DNA sequences with the same CDR3. The chain has TRBV18 and TRBJ2-3; D not resolved. The V gene lost 3 bases and the J gene lost 4 bases, with 5 bases spanning the gap. Germline CDR1 reads KGHSH; CDR2 reads LQKENI. This CDR3 is built from 12 residues. CDR3 loop: CASSPSADTQYF. Written as DNA, the CDR3 is TGTGCCAGCTCACCCTCCGCAGATACGCAGTATTTT. The full variable domain, in which reference TRBV18 and TRBJ2-3 provide the parts outside the CDR3, is NAGVMQNPRHLVRRRGQEARLRCSPMKGHSHVYWYRQLPEEGLKFMVYLQKENIIDESGMPKERFSAEFPKEGPSILRIQQVVRGDSAAYFCASSPSADTQYFGPGTRLTVL.

This chain connects TRBV5-1 to TRBJ2-5; 9 bases agree with TRBD2. Trimming took 0 bases from V and 1 from J; bases not matched to a gene: 4. There are 16 residues in the CDR3. Germline CDR1 SGHRS, CDR2 YFSETQ. The CDR3 is CASSLGSSGIQETQYF. The CDR3 nucleotides are TGCGCCAGCAGCTTGGGATCTAGCGGGATCCAAGAGACCCAGTACTTC. Together with reference TRBV5-1 and TRBJ2-5, the CDR3 gives the full variable domain: KAGVTQTPRYLIKTRGQQVTLSCSPISGHRSVSWYQQTPGQGLQFLFEYFSETQRNKGNFPGRFSGRQFSNSRSEMNVSTLELGDSALYLCASSLGSSGIQETQYFGPGTRLLVL.

V usage is TRBV24-1 and J usage is TRBJ2-5, with 11 nucleotides matching TRBD1. V was clipped by 3 bases and J by 4 bases; unmatched bases: 9. Looked up from germline, CDR1 is KGHDR and CDR2 is SFDVKD. This CDR3 has 17 amino acids. Here the CDR3 reads CATSDHPGQGERETQYF. The CDR3 coding sequence is TGTGCCACCAGTGATCATCCGGGACAGGGGGAAAGAGAGACCCAGTACTTC.

The rearrangement links TRBV7-9 to TRBJ1-2; unclear D gene. Germline loops: CDR1 SEHNR, CDR2 FQNEAQ (reference sequence). The CDR3 runs to 13 residues. V lost 7 bases, J lost 0 bases, and 9 bases lay in between. The CDR3 DNA is TGTGCCAGCACACGGCTAGCTAACTATGGCTACACCTTC. Encoded protein: CASTRLANYGYTF.

This clone was recorded a few times. The chain combines TRBV3-1 (or the pseudogene TRBV3-2) with TRBJ2-3, with TRBD2 identical over 7 bases. The V gene end was trimmed by 6 bases and the J gene end by 4 bases; junction bases not matched to a gene: 13. The CDR3 length is 16 residues. Looked up from germline, CDR1 is LGHDT and CDR2 is YNNKEL (reference sequence). CDR3 in DNA: TGTGCCAGCAGAGATAGACTAGCAGCATTCCCAGATACGCAGTATTTT. It codes for CASRDRLAAFPDTQYF.

In this sample, this clone turned up once. The rearrangement joins TRBV12-5 to TRBJ1-2; D remains unclear. This CDR3 comprises 16 residues. The germline V gene has CDR1 LGHNT and CDR2 FRNRAP. With 4 bases removed from V and 1 base from J, the gap between germline ends came to 16 bases. The CDR3 DNA reads as TGTGCTAGTGGTTCCACTCACATGGGGTATAACTATGGCTACACCTTC. Protein: CASGSTHMGYNYGYTF.

This rearrangement joins TRBV27 to TRBJ2-1; D remains ambiguous. V was shortened by 3 bases and J by 0 bases, with 9 bases between the two germline ends. The CDR3 is 15 amino acids. Looked up from germline, CDR1 is MNHEY and CDR2 is SMNVEV (reference sequence). The CDR3: CASSFAPLSYNEQFF. The CDR3 DNA is TGTGCCAGCAGTTTCGCCCCCCTCTCCTACAATGAGCAGTTCTTC.

The gene calls are TRBV2 and TRBJ1-5; 7 bases fit TRBD1. V was pared by 6 bases and J by 6 bases, with 14 bases of the junction left unmatched. The CDR3 sequence is 16 residues long. The germline CDR1 and CDR2 sequences are SNHLY and FYNNEI. The CDR3 loop reads CASSARTGAGSQPQHF. CDR3 nucleotide sequence: TGTGCCAGCAGCGCGAGAACAGGGGCAGGGTCTCAGCCCCAGCATTTT. Drawing the rest from reference TRBV2 and TRBJ1-5, the complete variable domain is EPEVTQTPSHQVTQMGQEVILRCVPISNHLYFYWYRQILGQKVEFLVSFYNNEISEKSEIFDDQFSVERPDGSNFTLKIRSTKLEDSAMYFCASSARTGAGSQPQHFGDGTRLSIL.

The rearrangement uses TRBV6-4 and TRBJ1-2; tentative D call: TRBD1 (6 bases). Germline V gene sequence: CDR1 MRHNA, CDR2 SNTAGT. The CDR3 has 13 amino acids. The germline V and J ends were trimmed by 3 bases and 4 bases, with 9 bases remaining between them. Here the CDR3 DNA reads TGTGCCAGCAGTGAAACAGGGCTCTATGGCTACACCTTC. It encodes CASSETGLYGYTF.

This sequence joins TRBV2 and TRBJ1-2; perhaps TRBD1 as D (5 bases). The germline CDR1 and CDR2 sequences are SNHLY and FYNNEI. V lost 8 bases and J 5 bases, leaving 9 bases between the germline ends. The CDR3 covers 11 residues. The CDR3 sequence is CASHRNYGYTF. CDR3 nucleotides: TGTGCCAGCCACAGGAATTATGGCTACACCTTC.

The CDR3: CASSPVDRARGSPLHF. The CDR3 nucleotides read TGTGCCAGCTCACCGGTTGACAGGGCCAGGGGTTCACCCCTCCACTTT. This sequence joins TRBV18 and TRBJ1-6; 7 bases fit TRBD1. V shed 3 bases, J shed 9 bases, and the junction held 11 bases outside the gene matches. The length of the CDR3 is 16 residues. In germline, CDR1 is KGHSH, CDR2 LQKENI.

CDR3 region: CASQSTGVAEAFF. The CDR3 coding sequence is TGTGCCAGCCAATCCACAGGGGTCGCTGAAGCTTTCTTT. The chain joins TRBV28 to TRBJ1-1, with 7 bases lining up with TRBD1. Per the germline V gene, CDR1 is MDHEN and CDR2 is SYDVKM. The V gene end was trimmed by 8 bases and the J gene end by 6 bases; junction bases not matched to a gene: 9. This CDR3 contains 13 residues.

The chain carries TRBV21-1 and TRBJ1-2. TRBV21-1 is a pseudogene segment. The CDR3 contains 15 residues. CDR3 loop: CASSKVEGVGCGYTF. Here the CDR3 DNA reads TGTGCCAGCAGCAAAGTGGAGGGCGTGGGATGTGGCTACACCTTC.

This chain connects TRBV30 to TRBJ2-4; TRBD2 matches at 7 bases. The CDR3 extends over 11 amino acids. V shed 5 bases, J shed 8 bases, and the junction held 3 bases outside the gene matches. Germline CDR1 GTSNPN, CDR2 SVGIG (reference sequence). The CDR3 nucleotides read TGTGCCTGGTCTGGGGGGGACATTCAGTACTTC. Its protein is CAWSGGDIQYF.

The chain has TRBV7-9 and TRBJ2-7; 10 bases line up with TRBD1. V trimming: 4 bases; J trimming: 2 bases; junction bases outside the gene matches: 2. CDR1 is SEHNR, CDR2 FQNEAQ, per germline (reference sequence). CDR3 length: 14 amino acids. CDR3 bases: TGTGCCAGCAGCTCCGGGACAGGGGCCTACGAGCAGTACTTC. It encodes CASSSGTGAYEQYF.